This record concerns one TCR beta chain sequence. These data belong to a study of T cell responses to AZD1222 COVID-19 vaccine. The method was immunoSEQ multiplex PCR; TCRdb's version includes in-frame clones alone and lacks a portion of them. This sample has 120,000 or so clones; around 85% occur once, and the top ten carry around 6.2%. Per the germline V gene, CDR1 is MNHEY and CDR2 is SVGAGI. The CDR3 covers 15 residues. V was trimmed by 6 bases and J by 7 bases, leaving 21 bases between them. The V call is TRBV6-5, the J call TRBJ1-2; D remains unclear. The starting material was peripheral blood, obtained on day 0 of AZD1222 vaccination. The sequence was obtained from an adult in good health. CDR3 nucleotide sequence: TGTGCCAGCAGCCTTCGCCGCGTCCCCCCATTTGGCTACACCTTC. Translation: CASSLRRVPPFGYTF.